One sample yielded the 17 T cell receptor beta chains listed below, sequenced in a study of shared clonotypes between healthy human individuals. Sequenced by immunoSEQ multiplex PCR; TCRdb stores in-frame clones only, minus some. The sample consists of around 610,000 clones, approximately 96% of them appearing once. Naive CD8 isolation took CD45RO-negative cells positively selected for CCR7 and excluded terminally differentiated effector memory CD45RA+ cells. Sequencing was performed on naive CD8+ T cells sorted from blood. Source of these receptors: a woman aged 25 to 39 in good health.

Here the CDR3 reads CASSSRGTGNTIYF. CDR3 in DNA: TGTGCCAGCAGCTCTAGGGGGACTGGAAACACCATATATTTT. The chain recombines TRBV7-9 with TRBJ1-3; D perhaps matches TRBD1 (6 bases). The CDR3 spans 14 residues. Between the trimmed V and J ends, which lost 4 bases and 2 bases, there was a span of 9 bases. The germline CDR1 and CDR2 sequences are SEHNR and FQNEAQ (reference sequence). Looking up the rest from reference TRBV7-9 and TRBJ1-3 gives the full variable domain: DTGVSQNPRHKITKRGQNVTFRCDPISEHNRLYWYRQTLGQGPEFLTYFQNEAQLEKSRLLSDRFSAERPKGSFSTLEIQRTEQGDSAMYLCASSSRGTGNTIYFGEGSWLTVV.

This chain connects TRBV27 to TRBJ2-1; 9 bases line up with TRBD2. The V gene end was trimmed by 6 bases and the J gene end by 0 bases; junction bases not matched to a gene: 15. This CDR3 contains 19 residues. The germline CDR1 and CDR2 sequences are MNHEY and SMNVEV (reference sequence). The CDR3 is CASSPRGRAPTSSYNEQFF. The CDR3 DNA reads TGTGCCAGCAGCCCCCGCGGGAGGGCACCTACGAGCTCCTACAATGAGCAGTTCTTC.

The V and J genes are TRBV27 and TRBJ1-3, with D perhaps matching TRBD1 (5 bases). Germline-derived CDR1 and CDR2 are MNHEY and SMNVEV (reference sequence). The CDR3 is made up of 15 amino acids. Trimming left V 0 bases short and J 8 bases short, with 14 bases between. Here the CDR3 reads CASSLSSGARDTIYF. Here the CDR3 DNA reads TGTGCCAGCAGTTTATCGAGTGGGGCGCGGGACACCATATATTTT.

J is TRBJ1-2 and V is TRBV15, with a possible D match to TRBD1 (6 bases). The CDR3 extends over 18 amino acids. From germline, CDR1 is LNHNV and CDR2 YYDKDF (reference sequence). V lost 3 bases and J lost 2, with 22 bases in between. Written as DNA, the CDR3 is TGTGCCACCAGCAGGGTCCGGGGCGGACAGACAGACAACTATGGCTACACCTTC. Protein sequence: CATSRVRGGQTDNYGYTF.

This clone was observed once. The chain couples TRBV7-6 to TRBJ1-5; D is undetermined. The ends were cut back, 7 bases at V and 5 bases at J, with 9 bases in the middle. CDR3 size: 12 residues. The germline gives CDR1 SGHVS, CDR2 FNYEAQ. The CDR3 DNA reads as TGTGCCAGCATCACCACAGATCAGCCCCAGCATTTT. This sequence encodes CASITTDQPQHF.

The rearrangement uses TRBV7-9 and TRBJ2-5; D unresolved. Germline loops: CDR1 SEHNR, CDR2 FQNEAQ (reference sequence). The CDR3 extends over 13 amino acids. V dropped 0 bases and J dropped 2 bases, with 4 bases sitting between them. The CDR3 coding sequence is TGTGCCAGCAGCTTAGCCAATCAAGAGACCCAGTACTTC. Translation: CASSLANQETQYF.

The rearrangement links TRBV7-9 to TRBJ2-7; D is possibly TRBD1 (6 bases). Trimming removed 1 base at V and 7 bases at J, with 11 bases between. Germline lookup yields CDR1 SEHNR and CDR2 FQNEAQ (reference sequence). The CDR3 is 13 residues long. CDR3 sequence reads: CASSLGRGGEQYF. CDR3 DNA sequence: TGTGCCAGCAGCTTAGGTAGAGGGGGAGAGCAGTACTTC.

The V gene is TRBV7-6, the J gene TRBJ2-3; D ambiguous. The CDR3 totals 15 residues. V gave up 5 bases and J gave up 4 bases, with 16 bases separating them. Germline V gene lookup returns CDR1 SGHVS and CDR2 FNYEAQ. The CDR3 protein is CASSKQTFRSDTQYF. The CDR3 region has the DNA TGTGCCAGCAGCAAACAGACCTTTAGATCAGATACGCAGTATTTT.

The chain combines TRBV1 with TRBJ2-7; the DNA was not compared with TRBD1, the D call given in the table. TRBV1 is recorded as a pseudogene. The CDR3 is 12 residues long. Here the CDR3 DNA reads TGCACCAGCAGCTGGGACAGTCTCGAGCAGTACTTC. It yields the protein CTSSWDSLEQYF.

The J gene is TRBJ1-4, the V gene TRBV28; TRBD1 might be the D (5 bases). V shed 1 base and J shed 0 bases, with 18 bases lying between them. The germline gives CDR1 MDHEN, CDR2 SYDVKM. The CDR3 extends over 19 amino acids. The CDR3 spells CASSLFPPGSVATNEKLFF. The CDR3 DNA reads as TGTGCCAGCAGTTTATTTCCCCCAGGGTCGGTTGCAACTAATGAAAAACTGTTTTTT.

The chain carries TRBV14 and TRBJ2-7, with TRBD2 matching over 12 bases. Per the germline V gene, CDR1 is SGHDN and CDR2 is FVKESK. The CDR3 is 13 residues long. V was pared by 9 bases and J by 0 bases, with 0 bases of the junction left unmatched. This CDR3 is CARGLAGSYEQYF. CDR3 nucleotides: TGTGCCAGGGGACTAGCGGGCTCCTACGAGCAGTACTTC.

This chain links TRBV9 with TRBJ1-2, with a possible D match to TRBD1 (5 bases). Germline V CDR1 and CDR2: SGDLS, YYNGEE. The CDR3 has 15 residues. Trimming stripped 3 bases from V and 1 base from J, with 13 bases between. Written as DNA, the CDR3 is TGTGCCAGCAGCGACCCTGGGGGGGATAACTATGGCTACACCTTC. Its protein is CASSDPGGDNYGYTF.

The chain joins TRBV29-1 to TRBJ2-2; D ambiguous. The germline V gene has CDR1 SQVTM and CDR2 ANQGSEA. The CDR3 has 11 amino acids. Trimming pared 5 bases from V and 7 bases from J, leaving 8 bases between. The CDR3 DNA is TGCAGCGTTAGAAGGTTCGGGGAGCTGTTTTTT. The encoded protein is CSVRRFGELFF.

The V gene is TRBV27, the J gene TRBJ2-7; possibly TRBD2 for D (7 bases). CDR3 length: 15 amino acids. V was trimmed by 8 bases and J by 2 bases, leaving 19 bases between them. Germline assignment: CDR1 MNHEY and CDR2 SMNVEV (reference sequence). The DNA of the CDR3 is TGTGCCAGCGCCCTGGGGGCGGGAGCGGCCTACGAGCAGTACTTC. Protein sequence: CASALGAGAAYEQYF.

The chain joins TRBV28 to TRBJ2-6, with 8 bases matching TRBD1. Germline loops: CDR1 MDHEN, CDR2 SYDVKM. The V gene end was trimmed by 5 bases and the J gene end by 1 base; junction bases not matched to a gene: 10. The CDR3 contains 18 residues. CDR3 coding DNA: TGTGCCAGCAGTCCCCGGGACAGGAGGTTTTCTGGGGCCAACGTCCTGACTTTC. Its translation is CASSPRDRRFSGANVLTF.

This chain connects TRBV13 to TRBJ2-7; D may be TRBD1 (7 bases). V shed 4 bases and J shed 4 bases, with 17 bases lying between them. The CDR3 sequence is 15 residues long. The V gene's germline CDR1 is PRHDT and CDR2 FYEKMQ (reference sequence). This chain's CDR3 is CASSSRRDSHYEQYF. Written as DNA, the CDR3 is TGTGCCAGCAGCTCCCGGAGGGACAGTCATTACGAGCAGTACTTC.

The rearrangement joins TRBV27 to TRBJ1-1; 8 nucleotides align to TRBD1. V gave up 6 bases and J gave up 10 bases; unmatched junction bases: 4. The CDR3 loop spans 11 amino acids. Germline CDR1 reads MNHEY; CDR2 reads SMNVEV (reference sequence). CDR3 protein: CASRQGARAFF. The CDR3 nucleotides are TGTGCCAGCAGGCAGGGGGCGCGAGCTTTCTTT.